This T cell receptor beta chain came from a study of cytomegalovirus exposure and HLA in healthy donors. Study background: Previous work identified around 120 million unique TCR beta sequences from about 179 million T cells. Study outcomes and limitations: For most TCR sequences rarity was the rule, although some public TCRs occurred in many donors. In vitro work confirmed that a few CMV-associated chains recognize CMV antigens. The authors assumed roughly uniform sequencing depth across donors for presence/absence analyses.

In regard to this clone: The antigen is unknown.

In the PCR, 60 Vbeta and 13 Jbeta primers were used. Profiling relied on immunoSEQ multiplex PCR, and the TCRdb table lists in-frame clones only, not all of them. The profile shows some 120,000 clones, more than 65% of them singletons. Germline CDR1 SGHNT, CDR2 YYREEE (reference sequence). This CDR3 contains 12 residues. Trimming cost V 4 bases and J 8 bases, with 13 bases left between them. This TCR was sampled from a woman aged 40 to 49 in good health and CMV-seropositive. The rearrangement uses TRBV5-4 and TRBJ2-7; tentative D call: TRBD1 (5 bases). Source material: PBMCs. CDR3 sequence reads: CASSTDQGQQYF. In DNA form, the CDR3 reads TGTGCCAGCAGCACGGACCAGGGCCAGCAGTACTTC.